This TCR beta chain was recovered during a study of a mutant IDH1 vaccine in newly diagnosed glioma. Study in general: The study started vaccination 4-6 weeks after radiotherapy alone, or with temozolomide cycles. Earlier therapy was either radiotherapy, temozolomide, or both, and most got both.

Time point described: week 47, end of study. One vaccine dose held 300 ug of mutant IDH1 20-mer peptide and came with topical imiquimod. Germline V gives CDR1 SGHTA, CDR2 FQGNSA. V was cut by 2 bases and J by 1 base, with 8 bases left in between. The CDR3 has 14 residues. Regarding this clone: Antigen specificity is unknown.

Generated by immunoSEQ multiplex PCR, the TCRdb table keeps only in-frame clones and is missing some. The table lists about 85,000 clones, roughly nine tenths of them singletons. Sample: PBMCs, taken from a glioma patient whose treatment included an IDH1 peptide vaccine. This clonotype was sampled from a woman aged 45-59 years with glioma. The J gene is TRBJ2-5, the V gene TRBV7-2; D may be TRBD2 (6 bases). CDR3 sequence: CASSLSGLQETQYF. The CDR3 DNA follows: TGTGCCAGCAGCTTAAGCGGGCTCCAAGAGACCCAGTACTTC.